The following is a T cell receptor (beta chain) sequence with its context. Its antigen is currently unknown. The data belong to a study of shared clonotypes between healthy human individuals. The study drew all its donors from Caucasian adults living in Nashville, Tennessee. The CDR3 spans 15 residues. Germline CDR1 and CDR2: MDHEN and SYDVKM. V was cut by 6 bases and J by 8 bases, with 20 bases left in between. Assay runs were performed at deep level. Once extracted for a subset, genomic DNA was divided evenly among several immunoSEQ plates. The protocol was immunoSEQ multiplex PCR, while the TCRdb copy is restricted to in-frame clones and leaves out a portion. Of about 1.4 million clones in the sample, roughly 96% are singletons; the top ten hold approximately 1.1%. General observations from the study: Non-shared clonotypes displayed generation probabilities falling below those of clonotypes present in all four donors.

The sequenced material came from naive CD4+ T cells sorted from blood. Subset defined: CD45RA+ positively selected. The chain joins TRBV28 to TRBJ2-4, with D perhaps matching TRBD2 (6 bases). This TCR derives from a man between 25 and 39 years old in good health. In DNA form, the CDR3 reads TGTGCCAGCAGAACCGGCGGGACTTCCGTTCACATTCAGTACTTC. This sequence encodes CASRTGGTSVHIQYF.